The 12 T cell receptor beta chains in this list originate from one sample, sequenced in a study of T cell changes during pregnancy in multiple sclerosis. Profiled with immunoSEQ multiplex PCR; TCRdb holds only in-frame clones, not every one. The table includes about 94,000 clones, under 95% detected once. The sample consisted of peripheral blood, taken after pregnancy. The receptors were sampled from a female donor with multiple sclerosis, enrolled in a pregnancy study.

The chain is built from TRBV5-1 and TRBJ1-3; the D gene is possibly TRBD1 (6 bases). Between the trimmed V and J ends, which lost 4 bases and 3 bases, there was a span of 11 bases. CDR1 is SGHRS, CDR2 YFSETQ, per germline. The CDR3 runs 14 residues. The CDR3 is CASSPGQIGNTIYF. The CDR3 DNA sequence: TGCGCCAGCAGCCCCGGACAGATTGGAAACACCATATATTTT.

V gene TRBV9 combines with J gene TRBJ2-7, with TRBD1 matching over 7 bases. Per germline, CDR1 SGDLS and CDR2 YYNGEE. Trimming removed 0 bases from V and 4 bases from J; junction bases left unmatched: 4. There are 14 residues in the CDR3. CDR3 loop: CASSVGSGGYEQYF. Here the CDR3 DNA reads TGTGCCAGCAGCGTAGGCTCAGGGGGATACGAGCAGTACTTC. Combining the CDR3 with reference TRBV9 and TRBJ2-7 gives the whole variable domain DSGVTQTPKHLITATGQRVTLRCSPRSGDLSVYWYQQSLDQGLQFLIQYYNGEERAKGNILERFSAQQFPDLHSELNLSSLELGDSALYFCASSVGSGGYEQYFGPGTRLTVT.

The chain recombines TRBV5-1 with TRBJ2-7, with D possibly TRBD2 on 5 matching bases. Germline lookup yields CDR1 SGHRS and CDR2 YFSETQ. The CDR3 totals 15 residues. Trimming stripped 0 bases from V and 3 bases from J, with 13 bases between. CDR3 region: CASSLVSGKGYEQYF. The CDR3 nucleotides are TGCGCCAGCAGCTTGGTCTCGGGAAAGGGCTACGAGCAGTACTTC.

The chain uses TRBV23-1 and TRBJ1-4, with 8 bases lining up with TRBD1. TRBV23-1 is annotated as an ORF whose role is uncertain. This CDR3 has 16 residues. The J segment lost 8 bases and the V segment lost 3 bases, leaving 11 bases of the junction unmatched. The CDR3 sequence is CASSHAPTGVSEKLFF. CDR3 nucleotides: TGCGCCAGCAGTCACGCACCGACAGGGGTTAGCGAAAAACTGTTTTTT.

This rearrangement joins TRBV28 to TRBJ2-3, with TRBD1 matching over 8 bases. From germline, CDR1 is MDHEN and CDR2 SYDVKM. After removal of 5 bases from V and 2 bases from J, the junction contained 3 bases not matched to a gene. The CDR3 consists of 14 residues. Written as DNA, the CDR3 is TGTGCCAGCAGTCTGCAGGGGGCCACAGATACGCAGTATTTT. Amino acids: CASSLQGATDTQYF.

The chain is built from TRBV15 and TRBJ1-1; tentatively, D is TRBD1 (5 bases). The CDR3 has 13 amino acids. The V and J ends lost 6 bases and 8 bases respectively, with 16 bases between them. CDR1 is LNHNV, CDR2 YYDKDF, per germline (reference sequence). The CDR3 coding sequence is TGTGCCACCAGGAGCCCCGGGGGAGTCGAAGCTTTCTTT. Its translation is CATRSPGGVEAFF.

The V and J genes are TRBV2 and TRBJ2-1, with no clear D. V lost 3 bases and J 4 bases, leaving 7 bases between the germline ends. This CDR3 is 13 amino acids long. The germline gives CDR1 SNHLY, CDR2 FYNNEI. CDR3 nucleotides: TGTGCCAGCAGTGATCCAGGATACAATGAGCAGTTCTTC. This sequence encodes CASSDPGYNEQFF.

The CDR3 spells CASSRGTGGRNTIYF. CDR3 sequence (DNA): TGCGCCAGCAGCAGGGGGACAGGGGGCAGAAACACCATATATTTT. The chain uses TRBV5-1 and TRBJ1-3; 12 nucleotides align to TRBD1. V shed 4 bases, J shed 5 bases, and the junction held 4 bases outside the gene matches. Germline V gene sequence: CDR1 SGHRS, CDR2 YFSETQ. This CDR3 is built from 15 residues.

This clone was observed once. The J gene is TRBJ2-3, the V gene TRBV13, with TRBD2 as a possible D gene (5 bases). V dropped 5 bases and J dropped 0 bases, with 12 bases sitting between them. Germline-derived CDR1 and CDR2 are PRHDT and FYEKMQ (reference sequence). The length of the CDR3 is 15 residues. DNA of the CDR3: TGTGCCAGCAGCCGAACCGGGGTTAGCACAGATACGCAGTATTTT. It encodes CASSRTGVSTDTQYF.

This sequence joins TRBV4-2 and TRBJ2-7, with D possibly matching TRBD2 (6 bases). Trimming shortened V by 0 bases and J by 5 bases, and 20 bases separated the two germline ends. CDR1 and CDR2 (germline): LGHNA, YNFKEQ. This CDR3 has 17 amino acids. DNA of the CDR3: TGTGCCAGCAGCCAAGAGATTGGGTCTAGCGTTGTCGACGAGCAGTACTTC. Protein sequence: CASSQEIGSSVVDEQYF.

This chain connects TRBV7-9 to TRBJ2-1, with 9 bases fitting TRBD1. CDR3 length: 15 residues. Germline V gene lookup returns CDR1 SEHNR and CDR2 FQNEAQ (reference sequence). V dropped 2 bases and J dropped 6; count of bases not matched to a gene: 5. The CDR3 reads CASSLRQGVVNEQFF. CDR3 DNA: TGTGCCAGCAGCTTACGACAGGGGGTGGTCAATGAGCAGTTCTTC.

This chain connects TRBV19 to TRBJ2-7; TRBD2 matches 9 bases. V was pared by 6 bases and J by 1 base, with 7 bases of the junction left unmatched. The CDR3 contains 15 residues. CDR1 and CDR2 (germline): LNHDA, SQIVND (reference sequence). CDR3 amino acids: CASSRPSGTSYEQYF. CDR3 in DNA: TGTGCCAGTAGCCGACCTAGCGGGACGTCCTACGAGCAGTACTTC.